A single sample is the source of the 13 T cell receptor beta chains below, sequenced in a study of post-analysis software for immune sequencing data. No antigens are known for them. Researchers reported that TCR beta cDNA libraries carried unique molecular identifiers. MiXCR, run by TCRdb on the PCR reads, gives a single entry per CDR3 protein. The repertoire holds roughly 800,000 distinct CDR3 sequences, with 53% as singletons. General observations from the study: A handful of TRBV segments appeared more often in patients than in controls, and TRBV5-6, TRBV5-1 and TRBV20-1 were among these.

The specimen was blood. These receptors originate from a girl aged 10 to 17 with multiple sclerosis.

The rearrangement uses TRBV25-1 and TRBJ2-4; D possibly corresponds to TRBD1 (6 bases). The J call may be incorrect, as the DNA end agrees better with TRBJ2-7. Germline V gene lookup returns CDR1 MGHDK and CDR2 SYGVNS. CDR3 length: 16 amino acids. The CDR3 region is CASSEYGGTTRDEQYF. The DNA of the CDR3 is TGTGCCAGCAGTGAATATGGGGGCACAACACGGGACGAGCAGTACTTC.

The chain couples TRBV20-1 to TRBJ2-7; TRBD1 might be the D (7 bases). Germline V CDR1 and CDR2: DFQATT, SNEGSKA (reference sequence). V was pared by 6 bases and J by 0 bases, with 15 bases between. The CDR3 runs 14 residues. The CDR3 reads CSASDRDFSYEQYF. In DNA form, the CDR3 reads TGCAGTGCCAGTGACAGGGACTTCTCCTACGAGCAGTACTTC.

This CDR3 reads CASSGQRETQYF. CDR3 DNA sequence: TGTGCCAGCAGTGGGCAGAGAGAGACCCAGTACTTC. The V and J genes are TRBV25-1 and TRBJ2-7; unclear D gene. The closer fit of TRBJ2-5 to the DNA end suggests the J call may be wrong. Germline V gene lookup returns CDR1 MGHDK and CDR2 SYGVNS. The CDR3 has 12 residues.

This clonotype occurred a few times. This sequence joins TRBV12-3 or TRBV12-4 and TRBJ1-5; perhaps TRBD1 as D (5 bases). V shed 3 bases and J shed 2 bases, with 14 bases lying between them. This CDR3 spans 16 amino acids. This CDR3 is CASSFAWQGGNQPQHF. The CDR3 DNA reads as TGTGCCAGCAGTTTTGCCTGGCAGGGAGGCAATCAGCCCCAGCATTTT.

This clonotype turned up a few times. This sequence joins TRBV4-2 and TRBJ2-1, with D possibly being TRBD2 (6 bases). Trimming took off 3 bases at V and 4 bases at J, with 16 bases between the two ends. This CDR3 comprises 16 residues. Germline CDR1 and CDR2: LGHNA and YNFKEQ. CDR3 sequence reads: CASSQDGGTRYNEQFF. Written as DNA, the CDR3 is TGTGCCAGCAGCCAGGATGGAGGGACCAGGTACAATGAGCAGTTCTTC.

This chain connects TRBV27 to TRBJ2-5; 7 positions agree with TRBD1. Per the germline V gene, CDR1 is MNHEY and CDR2 is SMNVEV (reference sequence). With V trimmed by 5 bases and J by 0 bases, 6 bases remained unmatched. The CDR3 has 15 amino acids. The CDR3 is CASSRDRYYQETQYF. The CDR3 DNA follows: TGTGCCAGCAGTCGGGACAGATATTACCAAGAGACCCAGTACTTC.

This clonotype was recorded only once. The chain links TRBV28 to TRBJ2-5, with 10 positions matching TRBD1. The CDR3 sequence is 17 residues long. The V and J ends lost 3 bases and 4 bases, in that order; junction bases with no gene match: 11. In germline, CDR1 is MDHEN, CDR2 SYDVKM. CDR3 loop: CASSFQEGQGPRETQYF. CDR3 nucleotide sequence: TGTGCCAGCAGTTTCCAAGAGGGACAGGGGCCTAGAGAGACCCAGTACTTC.

The table lists this clonotype with a few counts. V and J are TRBV2 and TRBJ2-5; D is tentatively TRBD1 or TRBD2 (6 bases each). Near its end, the DNA agrees better with TRBJ2-7, so the J call may be wrong. Per the germline V gene, CDR1 is SNHLY and CDR2 is FYNNEI. The CDR3 length is 15 residues. CDR3 sequence (DNA): TGTGCCAGCAGTGAGAGGGGGGCTTTCCCCAACGAGCAGTACTTC. Translated: CASSERGAFPNEQYF.

This clonotype appeared a few times. The V call is TRBV11-1, the J call TRBJ2-5; 8 positions agree with TRBD2. Trimming cost V 0 bases and J 5 bases; bases outside gene matches: 8. Germline CDR1 is SGHAT and CDR2 is FQDESV (reference sequence). The CDR3 sequence is 16 residues long. This CDR3 is CASSLALAGGRETQYF. For the CDR3, the DNA is TGTGCCAGCAGCTTAGCGCTTGCGGGAGGTCGGGAGACCCAGTACTTC.

The chain couples TRBV6-6 to TRBJ2-4, with a possible D match to TRBD2 (5 bases). The better agreement between TRBJ2-7 and the DNA end casts doubt on the J call. The CDR3 runs to 16 residues. The germline V gene encodes CDR1 MNHNY and CDR2 SVGAGI (reference sequence). The CDR3 bases are TGTGCCGTTACCGAACGGGAAAGGCTTGGTAGGTACGAGCAGTACTTC. It codes for CAVTERERLGRYEQYF.

This clonotype was picked up a small number of times. The chain combines TRBV20-1 with TRBJ2-5; 13 nucleotides line up with TRBD2. The trim removed 4 bases at V and 3 bases at J, leaving 5 bases unmatched. CDR1 and CDR2 from the germline V gene are DFQATT and SNEGSKA (reference sequence). This CDR3 has 15 amino acids. The CDR3 DNA follows: TGCAGTGCTACTGGACTAGCGGGGGATGAAGAGACCCAGTACTTC. This encodes CSATGLAGDEETQYF.

In its sample, this clonotype was seen a few times. The genes are TRBV5-1 and TRBJ2-1; the D gene is possibly TRBD2 (6 bases). In germline, CDR1 is SGHRS, CDR2 YFSETQ. This CDR3 has 16 residues. Trimming cost V 0 bases and J 0 bases, with 10 bases left between them. The CDR3 nucleotides read TGCGCCAGCAGCTTGGGGACTACGAGCTCCTACAATGAGCAGTTCTTC. It specifies CASSLGTTSSYNEQFF.

In this sample, this clonotype turned up a few times. The chain combines TRBV29-1 with TRBJ2-4; 9 positions match TRBD1. Germline loops: CDR1 SQVTM, CDR2 ANQGSEA. The CDR3 contains 18 residues. V shed 4 bases and J 0 bases; nucleotides not matched to a gene: 13. Here the CDR3 reads CSVGGYTGTGLAKNIQYF. CDR3 nucleotides: TGCAGCGTTGGGGGCTACACCGGGACAGGGTTAGCCAAAAACATTCAGTACTTC.